These 20 T cell receptor beta chains share one sample of origin, sequenced in a study of T cell responses to AZD1222 COVID-19 vaccine. Produced via immunoSEQ multiplex PCR; TCRdb's table is partial and in-frame only. The data show roughly 120,000 clones, 86% seen once. Sequencing was performed on peripheral blood, taken on day 0 of AZD1222 vaccination. The receptors come from an adult in good health.

This clone was seen only once. This rearrangement joins TRBV18 to TRBJ2-5, with D maybe TRBD1 (6 bases). The V gene lost 8 bases and the J gene lost 2 bases, with 12 bases spanning the gap. The germline V gene has CDR1 KGHSH and CDR2 LQKENI. This CDR3 spans 13 amino acids. CDR3 in amino acids: CASALGQQETQYF. The DNA of the CDR3 is TGTGCCAGCGCCCTAGGACAGCAAGAGACCCAGTACTTC.

The chain recombines TRBV7-2 with TRBJ1-1; D is ambiguous. Trimming shortened V by 5 bases and J by 11 bases, and 21 bases separated the two germline ends. Germline V gene sequence: CDR1 SGHTA, CDR2 FQGNSA. The CDR3 has 14 residues. CDR3 sequence: CASSPQTQGPGAFF. CDR3 coding DNA: TGTGCCAGCAGCCCCCAAACCCAAGGCCCCGGGGCTTTCTTT.

This rearrangement joins TRBV14 to TRBJ2-7; 9 bases are shared with TRBD1. The germline V gene has CDR1 SGHDN and CDR2 FVKESK. This CDR3 has 15 residues. With V trimmed by 0 bases and J by 4 bases, 4 bases remained unmatched. In DNA form, the CDR3 reads TGTGCCAGCAGCCAAGAGGGGACAGGGTTATACGAGCAGTACTTC. Residues: CASSQEGTGLYEQYF.

The V call is TRBV9, the J call TRBJ1-2; TRBD1 aligns across 8 bases. CDR1 and CDR2 from the germline V gene are SGDLS and YYNGEE. This CDR3 region has 16 residues. Trimming removed 2 bases from V and 10 bases from J; junction bases left unmatched: 16. CDR3 amino acids: CASSVAQGEYGPSYTF. CDR3 coding DNA: TGTGCCAGCAGCGTTGCACAGGGGGAATACGGACCTTCCTACACCTTC.

This chain connects TRBV3-1 (or the pseudogene TRBV3-2) to TRBJ1-4; 7 bases are a match to TRBD1. Germline-derived CDR1 and CDR2 are LGHDT and YNNKEL (reference sequence). V lost 4 bases to trimming and J lost 7 bases; unmatched junction nucleotides: 12. The CDR3 runs to 16 residues. The CDR3 loop is CASSPQHRGEGEKLFF. The CDR3 DNA is TGTGCCAGCAGCCCGCAGCACAGGGGAGAAGGTGAAAAACTGTTTTTT.

The genes are TRBV10-2 and TRBJ1-1; no reliable D call. Germline CDR1 WSHSY, CDR2 SAAADI. Trimming pared 9 bases from V and 1 base from J, leaving 12 bases between. CDR3 size: 13 residues. CDR3 amino acids: CASEVGENTEAFF. The CDR3 DNA reads as TGCGCCAGTGAGGTTGGAGAGAACACTGAAGCTTTCTTT.

This chain connects TRBV24-1 to TRBJ2-7, with D unclear. The CDR3 consists of 12 residues. CDR1 is KGHDR and CDR2 is SFDVKD in the germline V gene. V was clipped by 2 bases and J by 0 bases, with 1 base between them. Here the CDR3 reads CATSDYSYEQYF. The CDR3 nucleotides read TGTGCCACCAGTGATTACTCCTACGAGCAGTACTTC.

This chain connects TRBV9 to TRBJ2-1; a possible D gene is TRBD1 (5 bases). Germline V gives CDR1 SGDLS, CDR2 YYNGEE. Deletions cut 5 bases from V and 0 bases from J, with 15 bases between. CDR3 length equals 16 residues. The CDR3 nucleotides read TGTGCCAGCAGTCCCCGAGGCAGGGACTCCTACAATGAGCAGTTCTTC. This sequence encodes CASSPRGRDSYNEQFF.

V is TRBV7-3 and J is TRBJ1-1, with D unresolved. Trimming took off 2 bases at V and 3 bases at J, with 7 bases between the two ends. This CDR3 has 13 amino acids. The germline gives CDR1 SGHTA, CDR2 FQGTGA. The CDR3 DNA reads as TGTGCCAGCAGCTTAGGGGAAGACACTGAAGCTTTCTTT. Translating it yields CASSLGEDTEAFF.

The chain uses TRBV11-1 and TRBJ1-1; the match to TRBD1 covers 9 bases. CDR3 length equals 14 residues. Unmatched junction bases numbered 5, after V lost 5 bases and J lost 4 bases. CDR1 is SGHAT and CDR2 is FQDESV in the germline V gene (reference sequence). The CDR3 loop reads CASSQTGQGTEAFF. Written as DNA, the CDR3 is TGTGCCAGCAGCCAGACGGGACAGGGCACTGAAGCTTTCTTT. The variable domain in full, completed from reference TRBV11-1 and TRBJ1-1, reads EAEVAQSPRYKITEKSQAVAFWCDPISGHATLYWYRQILGQGPELLVQFQDESVVDDSQLPKDRFSAERLKGVDSTLKIQPAELGDSAMYLCASSQTGQGTEAFFGQGTRLTVV.

The chain joins TRBV7-2 to TRBJ1-5; 10 positions match TRBD1. V was pared by 4 bases and J by 8 bases, with 5 bases of the junction left unmatched. Germline CDR1 SGHTA, CDR2 FQGNSA. This CDR3 region has 14 residues. CDR3 DNA: TGTGCCAGCAGCTCCCGGGACAGGGGTGAGCCCCAGCATTTT. Translated, it gives CASSSRDRGEPQHF.

The chain joins TRBV19 to TRBJ2-1; 9 bases fit TRBD1. CDR1 LNHDA and CDR2 SQIVND come from the germline V gene (reference sequence). The CDR3 has 17 amino acids. V lost 3 bases to trimming and J lost 1 base; unmatched junction nucleotides: 7. CDR3 amino acids: CASSIDGTGISYNEQFF. Written as DNA, the CDR3 is TGTGCCAGTAGTATCGACGGGACAGGGATTTCCTACAATGAGCAGTTCTTC. The full variable domain, its missing parts supplied by reference TRBV19 and TRBJ2-1, is DGGITQSPKYLFRKEGQNVTLSCEQNLNHDAMYWYRQDPGQGLRLIYYSQIVNDFQKGDIAEGYSVSREKKESFPLTVTSAQKNPTAFYLCASSIDGTGISYNEQFFGPGTRLTVL.

The chain couples TRBV19 to TRBJ1-2, with a possible D match to TRBD1 (6 bases). This CDR3 has 14 amino acids. V was shortened by 3 bases and J by 2 bases, with 10 bases between the two germline ends. CDR1 and CDR2 from the germline V gene are LNHDA and SQIVND (reference sequence). The CDR3 DNA follows: TGTGCCAGTAGTATGAGTAGGGGGAACTATGGCTACACCTTC. As protein: CASSMSRGNYGYTF.

The chain couples TRBV6-2 or TRBV6-3 to TRBJ2-5; D tentatively reads TRBD1 or TRBD2 (6 bases each). The length of the CDR3 is 15 residues. Deletions cut 2 bases from V and 2 bases from J, with 12 bases between. Germline loops: CDR1 MNHEY, CDR2 SVGEGT. CDR3 sequence reads: CASSYDKGGQETQYF. The CDR3 DNA is TGTGCCAGCAGTTACGACAAGGGGGGTCAAGAGACCCAGTACTTC.

The V and J genes are TRBV7-9 and TRBJ2-7; D is perhaps TRBD1 or TRBD2 (6 bases each). Germline-derived CDR1 and CDR2 are SEHNR and FQNEAQ (reference sequence). This CDR3 region has 15 residues. With 1 base removed from V and 5 bases from J, the gap between germline ends came to 15 bases. The CDR3 DNA reads as TGTGCCAGCAGCTTAGAGTACGGGGGCGGCCACGAGCAGTACTTC. Translation gives CASSLEYGGGHEQYF.

The rearrangement uses TRBV5-5 and TRBJ2-3; D may be TRBD2 (5 bases). In germline, CDR1 is SGHKS, CDR2 YYEKEE (reference sequence). The V gene lost 5 bases and the J gene lost 5 bases, with 15 bases spanning the gap. This CDR3 contains 14 residues. CDR3 residues: CASSPVMGRDTQYF. DNA of the CDR3: TGTGCCAGCAGTCCTGTAATGGGGAGAGATACGCAGTATTTT. Full variable domain (missing parts from reference TRBV5-5 and TRBJ2-3): DAGVTQSPTHLIKTRGQQVTLRCSPISGHKSVSWYQQVLGQGPQFIFQYYEKEERGRGNFPDRFSARQFPNYSSELNVNALLLGDSALYLCASSPVMGRDTQYFGPGTRLTVL.

The rearrangement joins TRBV7-2 to TRBJ2-7, with D possibly matching TRBD2 (5 bases). This CDR3 region has 14 residues. The V gene's germline CDR1 is SGHTA and CDR2 FQGNSA. Trimming removed 1 base at V and 2 bases at J, with 9 bases between. CDR3 sequence reads: CASSLVLAAYEQYF. CDR3 DNA: TGTGCCAGCAGCTTAGTTCTAGCCGCCTACGAGCAGTACTTC. The whole variable domain, filled in from reference TRBV7-2 and TRBJ2-7, reads GAGVSQSPSNKVTEKGKDVELRCDPISGHTALYWYRQSLGQGLEFLIYFQGNSAPDKSGLPSDRFSAERTGGSVSTLTIQRTQQEDSAVYLCASSLVLAAYEQYFGPGTRLTVT.

V gene TRBV27 combines with J gene TRBJ1-2, with a tentative D call TRBD1 (6 bases). Germline CDR1 and CDR2: MNHEY and SMNVEV (reference sequence). Trimming took off 2 bases at V and 4 bases at J, with 17 bases between the two ends. The CDR3 is made up of 16 amino acids. The CDR3 spells CASSLEGVPGAYGYTF. The CDR3 DNA reads TGTGCCAGCAGTTTAGAGGGAGTTCCGGGGGCCTATGGCTACACCTTC.

The chain is built from TRBV11-2 and TRBJ1-5; D is unresolved. V was trimmed by 2 bases and J by 5 bases, leaving 7 bases between them. There are 13 residues in the CDR3. The germline CDR1 and CDR2 sequences are SGHAT and FQNNGV. The CDR3, as DNA: TGTGCCAGCAGCTTAACGAGGGATCAGCCCCAGCATTTT. Amino acid sequence: CASSLTRDQPQHF.

A few counts support this clone. The chain combines TRBV7-2 with TRBJ2-3; D uncertain. CDR3 length: 13 residues. Germline CDR1 SGHTA, CDR2 FQGNSA. V shed 1 base and J shed 10 bases, with 12 bases lying between them. CDR3 DNA: TGTGCCAGCAGCTTAGTGTATGTCCTAGCGCAGTATTTT. This sequence encodes CASSLVYVLAQYF. Using reference TRBV7-2 and TRBJ2-3 for the parts outside the CDR3, the full variable domain is GAGVSQSPSNKVTEKGKDVELRCDPISGHTALYWYRQSLGQGLEFLIYFQGNSAPDKSGLPSDRFSAERTGGSVSTLTIQRTQQEDSAVYLCASSLVYVLAQYFGPGTRLTVL.